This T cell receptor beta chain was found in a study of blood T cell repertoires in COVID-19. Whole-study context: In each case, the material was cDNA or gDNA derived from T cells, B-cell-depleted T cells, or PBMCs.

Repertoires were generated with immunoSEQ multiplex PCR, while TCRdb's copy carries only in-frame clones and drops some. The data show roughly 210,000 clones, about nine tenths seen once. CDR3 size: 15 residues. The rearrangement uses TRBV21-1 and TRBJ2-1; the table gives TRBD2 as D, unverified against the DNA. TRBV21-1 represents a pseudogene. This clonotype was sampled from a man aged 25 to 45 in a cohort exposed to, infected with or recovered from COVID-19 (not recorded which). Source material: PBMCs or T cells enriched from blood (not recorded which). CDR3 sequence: CASSKEGASAHEQFF. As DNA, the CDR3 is TGTGCCAGCAGCAAAGAAGGGGCTAGCGCCCATGAGCAGTTCTTC.